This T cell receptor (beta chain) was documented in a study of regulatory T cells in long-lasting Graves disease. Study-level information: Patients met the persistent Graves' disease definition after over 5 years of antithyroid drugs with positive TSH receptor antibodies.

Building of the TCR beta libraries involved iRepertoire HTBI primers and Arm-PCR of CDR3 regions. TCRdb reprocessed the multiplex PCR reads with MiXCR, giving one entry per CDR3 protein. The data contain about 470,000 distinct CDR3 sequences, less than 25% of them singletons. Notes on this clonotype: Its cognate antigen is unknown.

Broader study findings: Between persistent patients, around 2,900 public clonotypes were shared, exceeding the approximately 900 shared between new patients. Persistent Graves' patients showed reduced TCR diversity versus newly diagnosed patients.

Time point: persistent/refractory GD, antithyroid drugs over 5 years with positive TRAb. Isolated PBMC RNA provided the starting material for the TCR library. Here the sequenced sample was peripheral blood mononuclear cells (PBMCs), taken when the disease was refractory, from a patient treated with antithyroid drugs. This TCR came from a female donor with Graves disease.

CDR3 DNA sequence: TGTGCCAGCAGTTACTCATTTCGTGTTTTTCAGGACAGACAAGAGACCCAGTACTTC. Its translation is CASSYSFRVFQDRQETQYF. This chain uses TRBV6-2 or TRBV6-3 with TRBJ2-5; possibly TRBD1 for D (6 bases). Trimming pared 0 bases from V and 2 bases from J, leaving 22 bases between. The germline gives CDR1 MNHEY, CDR2 SVGEGT. This CDR3 spans 19 amino acids.